The 28 T cell receptor beta chains reported below all come from one sample, sequenced in a study of blood T cells in healthy people across ages. A second PCR of 7 to 11 cycles used a sample-barcoded 5' primer and a J-beta primer mix. One entry per CDR3 protein results from TCRdb running MiXCR on the 5' RACE reads. The sample lists about 630,000 distinct CDR3 sequences, roughly 21% seen once, with 3.5% to 4% in the top ten. The sample was blood. The receptors were gathered from a man aged 65 to 79 in good health.

This clonotype was detected a few times. V and J are TRBV5-1 and TRBJ2-2; the D gene is possibly TRBD1 (6 bases). There are 14 residues in the CDR3. CDR1 is SGHRS and CDR2 is YFSETQ in the germline V gene. The V gene lost 4 bases and the J gene lost 7 bases, with 14 bases spanning the gap. The CDR3 sequence: CASSLPRQDGELFF. CDR3 coding DNA: TGCGCCAGCAGCCTCCCCAGACAGGACGGGGAGCTGTTTTTT.

This clonotype appeared a few times. The chain couples TRBV2 to TRBJ1-1; 11 bases align to TRBD1. Germline CDR1 is SNHLY and CDR2 is FYNNEI. After removal of 7 bases from V and 5 bases from J, the junction contained 6 bases not matched to a gene. This CDR3 spans 14 amino acids. The CDR3 DNA reads TGTGCCAGCACCGGGACAGGGGGATGGACTGAAGCTTTCTTT. Protein: CASTGTGGWTEAFF.

The V call is TRBV7-9, the J call TRBJ2-1, with 10 bases aligning to TRBD2. CDR3 length equals 15 residues. Germline trimming cut 3 bases from V and 6 bases from J; bases unmatched to any gene: 5. Germline values: CDR1 SEHNR, CDR2 FQNEAQ (reference sequence). Here the CDR3 reads CASSLSSGRGNEQFF. The DNA of the CDR3 is TGTGCCAGCAGCTTGTCTAGCGGGAGAGGCAATGAGCAGTTCTTC.

V usage is TRBV7-2 and J usage is TRBJ2-5; tentatively, D is TRBD1 (8 bases). Germline V gives CDR1 SGHTA, CDR2 FQGNSA. The V end was cut by 2 bases, the J end by 4 bases, with 17 bases between. This CDR3 has 16 amino acids. The CDR3 here is CASSLSATGEGETQYF. The CDR3 bases are TGTGCCAGCAGCTTATCGGCGACAGGGGAGGGAGAGACCCAGTACTTC.

This clonotype occurred a few times. The genes are TRBV29-1 and TRBJ1-2, with 9 bases identical to TRBD1. V was pared by 6 bases and J by 0 bases, with 8 bases of the junction left unmatched. Germline V CDR1 and CDR2: SQVTM, ANQGSEA. The length of the CDR3 is 15 residues. This chain's CDR3 is CSVETGGATNYGYTF. Written as DNA, the CDR3 is TGCAGCGTCGAAACAGGGGGCGCGACTAACTATGGCTACACCTTC.

This clonotype was counted between two and nine times. This chain links TRBV2 with TRBJ2-1; 10 positions agree with TRBD2. The J segment lost 5 bases and the V segment lost 8 bases, leaving 9 bases of the junction unmatched. CDR1 SNHLY and CDR2 FYNNEI come from the germline V gene. This CDR3 spans 15 amino acids. The CDR3 spells CASRLASGSNNEQFF. The CDR3 nucleotides read TGTGCCAGCCGGTTGGCTAGCGGGAGTAACAATGAGCAGTTCTTC.

The genes are TRBV20-1 and TRBJ2-5; TRBD2 matches 12 bases. Germline values: CDR1 DFQATT, CDR2 SNEGSKA (reference sequence). There are 16 residues in the CDR3. Trimming cost V 1 base and J 4 bases; bases outside gene matches: 7. The CDR3 bases are TGCAGTGCTAGAGGGGCTAGCGGGAGGGCCTTAGAGACCCAGTACTTC. It yields the protein CSARGASGRALETQYF.

The chain uses TRBV20-1 and TRBJ1-3; D gene unclear. The CDR3 runs 13 residues. In germline, CDR1 is DFQATT, CDR2 SNEGSKA (reference sequence). V was pared by 2 bases and J by 0 bases, with 5 bases between. This CDR3 is CSARSVSGNTIYF. The CDR3, as DNA: TGCAGTGCTAGAAGCGTCTCTGGAAACACCATATATTTT.

The genes are TRBV6-1 and TRBJ2-2; maybe TRBD1 (7 bases). From germline, CDR1 is MNHNS and CDR2 SASEGT. The CDR3 loop spans 15 amino acids. The ends were cut back, 7 bases at V and 5 bases at J, with 17 bases in the middle. The CDR3 spells CASTRRGLSTGELFF. CDR3 DNA: TGTGCCAGCACGAGGAGGGGGCTCAGTACCGGGGAGCTGTTTTTT.

J is TRBJ2-7 and V is TRBV19; D is possibly TRBD2 (6 bases). The assigned J gene may be wrong: the sequence end matches TRBJ2-5 better. CDR1 and CDR2 (germline): LNHDA, SQIVND (reference sequence). The CDR3 contains 15 residues. CDR3 DNA: TGTGCCAGTAGTGCCCTCGGATACGGGGGTGAGACCCAGTACTTC. This gives the protein CASSALGYGGETQYF.

The gene calls are TRBV12-5 and TRBJ1-1; perhaps TRBD1 as D (6 bases). The V gene lost 2 bases and the J gene lost 7 bases, with 8 bases spanning the gap. CDR3 length: 12 residues. From germline, CDR1 is LGHNT and CDR2 FRNRAP. The CDR3 region is CASGLIQGEAFF. CDR3 DNA: TGTGCTAGTGGTTTGATACAGGGTGAAGCTTTCTTT.

Of note for this clonotype: The CDR3 ends on some other residue instead of the conserved phenylalanine or tryptophan, so this is likely a read error. The chain has TRBV6-5 and TRBJ2-5; maybe TRBD1 (5 bases). Germline assignment: CDR1 MNHEY and CDR2 SVGAGI. This CDR3 has 13 amino acids. Trimming took off 6 bases at V and 5 bases at J, with 13 bases between the two ends. The CDR3 loop reads CASSSTKGETQYS. The DNA for the CDR3 is TGTGCCAGCAGCAGCACCAAGGGGGAGACCCAGTACTCC.

This chain links TRBV20-1 with TRBJ1-5; 9 positions agree with TRBD1. V trimming: 4 bases; J trimming: 7 bases; junction bases outside the gene matches: 2. This CDR3 comprises 12 residues. Germline V CDR1 and CDR2: DFQATT, SNEGSKA (reference sequence). CDR3 residues: CSANRGQQPQHF. CDR3 DNA: TGCAGTGCTAACAGGGGGCAACAGCCCCAGCATTTT.

This clonotype was recorded a few times. The chain combines TRBV6-4 with TRBJ2-1, with a tentative D call TRBD1 (6 bases). The CDR3 consists of 14 residues. Trimming shortened V by 9 bases and J by 0 bases, and 12 bases separated the two germline ends. Per the germline V gene, CDR1 is MRHNA and CDR2 is SNTAGT. The CDR3, as DNA: TGTGCCAGTAATACAGGGAGCTCCTACAATGAGCAGTTCTTC. Translating gives CASNTGSSYNEQFF.

In its sample, this clonotype was seen a few times. The chain is built from TRBV28 and TRBJ2-3; D perhaps matches TRBD2 (5 bases). V was pared by 7 bases and J by 7 bases, with 15 bases between. Germline CDR1 and CDR2: MDHEN and SYDVKM. This CDR3 region has 13 residues. CDR3 sequence (DNA): TGTGCCAGCACCGAAGCCTCGGGGAATACGCAGTATTTT. Translating it yields CASTEASGNTQYF.

The chain is built from TRBV19 and TRBJ1-1; D ambiguous. The length of the CDR3 is 13 residues. V gave up 3 bases and J gave up 1 base, with 6 bases separating them. Per germline, CDR1 LNHDA and CDR2 SQIVND (reference sequence). CDR3 DNA: TGTGCCAGTAGTATCGGGCGGAACACTGAAGCTTTCTTT. Residues: CASSIGRNTEAFF.

This clonotype was counted ten times or more. The chain couples TRBV7-9 to TRBJ2-5; D gene uncertain. V gave up 5 bases and J gave up 4 bases, with 8 bases separating them. Germline CDR1 is SEHNR and CDR2 is FQNEAQ (reference sequence). The CDR3 totals 12 residues. CDR3 DNA sequence: TGTGCCAGCAGCCCGGGCCCAGAGACCCAGTACTTC. It is translated as CASSPGPETQYF.

This clonotype was recorded a few times. The V call is TRBV6-1, the J call TRBJ1-4, with TRBD1 identical over 7 bases. Per the germline V gene, CDR1 is MNHNS and CDR2 is SASEGT. The CDR3 has 14 amino acids. V lost 11 bases to trimming and J lost 5 bases; unmatched junction nucleotides: 11. DNA for the CDR3: TGTGCCGCTAAACCGGGACAGCTGAATGAAAAACTGTTTTTT. Amino acid sequence: CAAKPGQLNEKLFF.

The V call is TRBV30, the J call TRBJ2-2, with D maybe TRBD1 (5 bases). There are 12 residues in the CDR3. Between the trimmed V and J ends, which lost 0 bases and 6 bases, there was a span of 5 bases. Germline CDR1 and CDR2: GTSNPN and SVGIG (reference sequence). This CDR3 is CAWSVGAGELFF. The CDR3 nucleotides read TGTGCCTGGAGTGTAGGGGCCGGGGAGCTGTTTTTT.

The sample holds a few counts of this clonotype. V gene TRBV5-1 combines with J gene TRBJ1-5; D may be TRBD1 (5 bases). The germline V gene encodes CDR1 SGHRS and CDR2 YFSETQ. The CDR3 spans 15 residues. V was cut by 1 base and J by 1 base, with 9 bases left in between. CDR3: CASSLTGGSNQPQHF. As DNA, the CDR3 is TGCGCCAGCAGCTTGACAGGCGGAAGCAATCAGCCCCAGCATTTT.

J is TRBJ2-1 and V is TRBV29-1, with D perhaps matching TRBD1 (6 bases). The CDR3 is made up of 11 amino acids. The V gene's germline CDR1 is SQVTM and CDR2 ANQGSEA. V shed 4 bases and J shed 7 bases, with 8 bases lying between them. CDR3 loop: CSVAQGNEQFF. Here the CDR3 DNA reads TGCAGCGTTGCCCAGGGGAATGAGCAGTTCTTC.

The J gene is TRBJ2-1, the V gene TRBV7-9, with TRBD2 identical over 7 bases. The V gene end was trimmed by 3 bases and the J gene end by 9 bases; junction bases not matched to a gene: 8. Germline V gene lookup returns CDR1 SEHNR and CDR2 FQNEAQ (reference sequence). The CDR3 has 14 residues. CDR3 DNA sequence: TGTGCCAGCAGCTTGGGGGACTACCGTATTGAGCAGTTCTTC. It encodes CASSLGDYRIEQFF.

This clonotype was seen repeatedly, ten times or more. J is TRBJ1-5 and V is TRBV29-1; D remains unclear. Germline assignment: CDR1 SQVTM and CDR2 ANQGSEA. V lost 7 bases and J lost 4, with 11 bases in between. CDR3 length equals 12 residues. The CDR3 DNA reads as TGCAGCGCTGGCGCCGAGAATCAGCCCCAGCATTTT. This sequence encodes CSAGAENQPQHF.

The V gene is TRBV6-5, the J gene TRBJ2-7; the match to TRBD2 covers 13 bases. The CDR3 covers 16 residues. CDR1 and CDR2 from the germline V gene are MNHEY and SVGAGI. The V segment lost 5 bases and the J segment 3 bases; nucleotides outside the gene matches: 7. In DNA, the CDR3 is TGTGCCAGCAGTCCGGGGACTAGCGGGATTCTCTACGAGCAGTACTTC. It translates to CASSPGTSGILYEQYF.

The chain joins TRBV3-1 to TRBJ2-1; D call uncertain. With 4 bases removed from V and 9 bases from J, the gap between germline ends came to 13 bases. The CDR3 sequence is 13 residues long. The germline CDR1 and CDR2 sequences are LGHDT and YNNKEL (reference sequence). This CDR3 is CASSPQIGVEQFF. In nucleotides, the CDR3 is TGTGCCAGCAGCCCCCAGATTGGGGTTGAGCAGTTCTTC.

In this sample, this clonotype turned up a few times. The gene calls are TRBV28 and TRBJ2-7; 11 bases are a match to TRBD1. Losses at the gene ends were 1 base for V and 2 bases for J; bases not matched to a gene: 4. This CDR3 is 16 amino acids long. Germline values: CDR1 MDHEN, CDR2 SYDVKM. CDR3 bases: TGTGCCAGCAGTTTATACCCGGGACAGGGGGCCTACGAGCAGTACTTC. It is translated as CASSLYPGQGAYEQYF.

The chain uses TRBV5-4 and TRBJ2-5, with 8 bases lining up with TRBD2. CDR1 and CDR2 from the germline V gene are SGHNT and YYREEE (reference sequence). The V segment lost 6 bases and the J segment 4 bases; nucleotides outside the gene matches: 14. There are 16 residues in the CDR3. CDR3 region: CASTGGAGALSETQYF. In nucleotides, the CDR3 is TGTGCCAGCACCGGGGGGGCGGGAGCCCTCTCAGAGACCCAGTACTTC.

There are a few counts of this clonotype. J is TRBJ2-7 and V is TRBV15; no clear D gene. The CDR3 spans 14 residues. V was clipped by 8 bases and J by 4 bases, with 18 bases between them. Germline V gives CDR1 LNHNV, CDR2 YYDKDF (reference sequence). CDR3 residues: CATRLELRTYEQYF. In DNA, the CDR3 is TGTGCCACCCGATTAGAGTTACGGACGTACGAGCAGTACTTC.